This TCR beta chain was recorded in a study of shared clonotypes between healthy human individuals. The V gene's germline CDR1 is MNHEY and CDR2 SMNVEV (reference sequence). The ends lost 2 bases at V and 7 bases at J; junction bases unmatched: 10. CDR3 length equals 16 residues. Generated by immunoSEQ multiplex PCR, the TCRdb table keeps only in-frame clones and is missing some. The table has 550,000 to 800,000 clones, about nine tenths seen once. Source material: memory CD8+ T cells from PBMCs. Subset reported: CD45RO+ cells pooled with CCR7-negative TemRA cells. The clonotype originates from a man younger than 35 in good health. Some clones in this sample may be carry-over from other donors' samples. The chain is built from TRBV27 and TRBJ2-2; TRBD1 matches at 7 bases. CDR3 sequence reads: CASSLVGGVSNGELFF. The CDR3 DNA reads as TGTGCCAGCAGTTTAGTAGGGGGCGTATCTAACGGGGAGCTGTTTTTT.